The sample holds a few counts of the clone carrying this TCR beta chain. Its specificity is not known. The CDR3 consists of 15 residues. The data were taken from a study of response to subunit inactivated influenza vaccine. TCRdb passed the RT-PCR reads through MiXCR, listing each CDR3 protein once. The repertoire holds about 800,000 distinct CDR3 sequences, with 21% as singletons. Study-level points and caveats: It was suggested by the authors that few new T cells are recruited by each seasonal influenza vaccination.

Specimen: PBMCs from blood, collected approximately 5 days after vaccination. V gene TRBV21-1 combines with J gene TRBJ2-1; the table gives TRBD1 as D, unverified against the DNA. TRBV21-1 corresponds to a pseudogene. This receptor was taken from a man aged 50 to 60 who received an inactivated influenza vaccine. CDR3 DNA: TGTGCCAGCAGCAACAGGGGGGAGGTTGGGAATGAGCAGTTCTTC. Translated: CASSNRGEVGNEQFF.